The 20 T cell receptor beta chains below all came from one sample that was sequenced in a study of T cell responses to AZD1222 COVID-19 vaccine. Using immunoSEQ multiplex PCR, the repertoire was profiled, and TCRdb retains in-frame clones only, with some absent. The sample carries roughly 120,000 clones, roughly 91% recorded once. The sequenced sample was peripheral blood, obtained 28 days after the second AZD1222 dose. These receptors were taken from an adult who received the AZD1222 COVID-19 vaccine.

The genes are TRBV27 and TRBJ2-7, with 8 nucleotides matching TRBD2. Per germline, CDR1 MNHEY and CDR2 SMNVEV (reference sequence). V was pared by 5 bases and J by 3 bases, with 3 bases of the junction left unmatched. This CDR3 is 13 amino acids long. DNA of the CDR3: TGTGCCAGCAGTCCCCGGGGGGGCTACGAGCAGTACTTC. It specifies CASSPRGGYEQYF.

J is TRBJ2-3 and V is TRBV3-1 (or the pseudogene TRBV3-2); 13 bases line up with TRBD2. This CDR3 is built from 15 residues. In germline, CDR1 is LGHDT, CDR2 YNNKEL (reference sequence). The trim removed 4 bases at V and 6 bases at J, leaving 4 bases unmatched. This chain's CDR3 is CASSLETSGRDTQYF. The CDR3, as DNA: TGTGCCAGCAGCCTTGAGACTAGCGGGAGGGATACGCAGTATTTT.

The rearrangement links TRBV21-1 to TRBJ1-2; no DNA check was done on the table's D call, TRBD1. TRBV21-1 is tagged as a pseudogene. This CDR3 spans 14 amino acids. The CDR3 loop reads CASIRTGAIYGYTF. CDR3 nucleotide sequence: TGTGCCAGCATCAGGACAGGGGCGATCTATGGCTACACCTTC.

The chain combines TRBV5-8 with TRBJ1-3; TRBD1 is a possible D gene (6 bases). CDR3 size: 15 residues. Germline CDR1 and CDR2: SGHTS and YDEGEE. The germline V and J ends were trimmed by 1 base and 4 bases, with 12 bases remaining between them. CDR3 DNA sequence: TGTGCCAGCAGCTTGTTCACAGGGTCCGGAAACACCATATATTTT. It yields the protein CASSLFTGSGNTIYF.

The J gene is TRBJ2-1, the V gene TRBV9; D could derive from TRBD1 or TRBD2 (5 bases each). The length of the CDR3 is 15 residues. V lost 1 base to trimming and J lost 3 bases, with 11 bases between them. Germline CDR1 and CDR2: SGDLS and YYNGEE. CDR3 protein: CASSVLGENYNEQFF. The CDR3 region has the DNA TGTGCCAGCAGCGTATTAGGGGAGAACTACAATGAGCAGTTCTTC.

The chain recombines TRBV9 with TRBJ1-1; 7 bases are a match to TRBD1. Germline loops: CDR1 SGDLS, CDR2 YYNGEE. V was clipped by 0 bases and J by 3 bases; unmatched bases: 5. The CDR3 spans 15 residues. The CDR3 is CASSVARQGDTEAFF. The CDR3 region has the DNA TGTGCCAGCAGCGTAGCTCGACAGGGAGACACTGAAGCTTTCTTT.

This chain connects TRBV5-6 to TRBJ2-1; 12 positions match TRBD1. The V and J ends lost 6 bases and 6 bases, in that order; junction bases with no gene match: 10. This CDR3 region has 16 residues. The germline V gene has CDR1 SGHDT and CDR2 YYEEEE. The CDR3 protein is CASTFAGTGGVNEQFF. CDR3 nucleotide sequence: TGTGCCAGCACCTTCGCCGGGACAGGGGGCGTCAATGAGCAGTTCTTC.

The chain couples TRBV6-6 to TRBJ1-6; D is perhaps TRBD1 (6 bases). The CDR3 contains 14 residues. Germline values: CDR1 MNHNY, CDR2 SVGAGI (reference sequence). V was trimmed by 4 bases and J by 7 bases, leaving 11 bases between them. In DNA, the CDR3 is TGTGCCAGCAGTTTACAGGGAGAAAATTCACCCCTCCACTTT. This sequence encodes CASSLQGENSPLHF.

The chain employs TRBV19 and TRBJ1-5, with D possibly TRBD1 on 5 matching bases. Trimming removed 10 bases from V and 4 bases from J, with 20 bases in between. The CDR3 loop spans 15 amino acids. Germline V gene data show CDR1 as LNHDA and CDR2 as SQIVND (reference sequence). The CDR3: CATSPGAASNQPQHF. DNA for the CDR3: TGTGCCACCTCCCCCGGGGCAGCCTCTAATCAGCCCCAGCATTTT.

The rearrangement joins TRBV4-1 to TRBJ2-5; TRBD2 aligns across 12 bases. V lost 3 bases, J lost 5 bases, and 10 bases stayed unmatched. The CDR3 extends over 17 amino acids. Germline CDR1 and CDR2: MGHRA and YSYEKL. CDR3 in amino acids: CASSQIRLAGAWETQYF. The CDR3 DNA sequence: TGCGCCAGCAGCCAGATAAGACTAGCGGGAGCATGGGAGACCCAGTACTTC.

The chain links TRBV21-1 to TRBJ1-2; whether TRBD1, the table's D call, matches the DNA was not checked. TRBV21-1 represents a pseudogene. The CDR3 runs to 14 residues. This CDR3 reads CASSSHRANYGYTF. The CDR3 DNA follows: TGTGCCAGCAGCAGCCACAGGGCTAACTATGGCTACACCTTC.

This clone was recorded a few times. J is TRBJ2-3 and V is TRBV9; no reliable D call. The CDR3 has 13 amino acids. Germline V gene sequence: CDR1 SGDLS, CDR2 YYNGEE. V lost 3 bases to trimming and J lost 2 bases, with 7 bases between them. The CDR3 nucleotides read TGTGCCAGCAGCGATTCATACACAGATACGCAGTATTTT. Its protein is CASSDSYTDTQYF.

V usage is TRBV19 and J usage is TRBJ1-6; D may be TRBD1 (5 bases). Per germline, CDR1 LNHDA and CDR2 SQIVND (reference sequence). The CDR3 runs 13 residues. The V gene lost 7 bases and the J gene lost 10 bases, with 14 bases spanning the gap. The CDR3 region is CASMSAGPSPLHF. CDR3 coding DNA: TGTGCCAGTATGTCGGCAGGGCCCTCACCCCTCCACTTT.

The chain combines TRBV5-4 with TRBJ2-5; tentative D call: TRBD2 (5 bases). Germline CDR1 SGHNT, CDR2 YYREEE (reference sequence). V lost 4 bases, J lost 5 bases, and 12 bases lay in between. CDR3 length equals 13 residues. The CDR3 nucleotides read TGTGCCAGCAGCGGCGGGCCCTCGGAGACCCAGTACTTC. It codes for CASSGGPSETQYF.

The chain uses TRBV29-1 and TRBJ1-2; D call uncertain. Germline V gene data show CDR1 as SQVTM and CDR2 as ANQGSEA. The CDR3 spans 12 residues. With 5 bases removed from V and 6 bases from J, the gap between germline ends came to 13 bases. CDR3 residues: CSVSRGNNGYTF. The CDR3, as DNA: TGCAGCGTTTCACGAGGGAACAATGGCTACACCTTC.

CDR3 nucleotide sequence: TGTGCCAGCTCGCCAAGGGACAGTGGGGTAACTGAAGCTTTCTTT. This encodes CASSPRDSGVTEAFF. The gene calls are TRBV18 and TRBJ1-1; 7 bases fit TRBD1. The CDR3 runs to 15 residues. The germline V gene has CDR1 KGHSH and CDR2 LQKENI. With V trimmed by 6 bases and J by 5 bases, 12 bases remained unmatched.

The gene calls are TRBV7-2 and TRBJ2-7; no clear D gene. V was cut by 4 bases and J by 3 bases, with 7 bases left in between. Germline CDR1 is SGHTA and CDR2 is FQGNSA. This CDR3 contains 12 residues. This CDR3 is CASSSTYYEQYF. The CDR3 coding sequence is TGTGCCAGCAGCTCCACCTACTACGAGCAGTACTTC.

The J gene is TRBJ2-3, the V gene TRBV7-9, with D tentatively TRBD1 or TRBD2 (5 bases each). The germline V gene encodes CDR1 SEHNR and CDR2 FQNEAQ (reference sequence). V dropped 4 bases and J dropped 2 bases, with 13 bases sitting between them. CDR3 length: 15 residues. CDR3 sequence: CASSSPMGDTDTQYF. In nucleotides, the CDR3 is TGTGCCAGCAGCTCCCCTATGGGGGACACAGATACGCAGTATTTT.

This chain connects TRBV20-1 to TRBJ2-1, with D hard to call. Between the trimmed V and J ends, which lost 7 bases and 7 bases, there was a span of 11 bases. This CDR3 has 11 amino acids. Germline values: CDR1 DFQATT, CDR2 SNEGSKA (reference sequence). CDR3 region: CSVGSPNEQFF. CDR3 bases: TGCAGTGTCGGATCACCGAATGAGCAGTTCTTC.

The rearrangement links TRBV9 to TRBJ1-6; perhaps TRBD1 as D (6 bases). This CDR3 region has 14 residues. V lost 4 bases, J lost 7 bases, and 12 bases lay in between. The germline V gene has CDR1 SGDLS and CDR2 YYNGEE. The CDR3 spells CASSSTGNNSPLHF. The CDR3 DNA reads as TGTGCCAGCAGCTCCACAGGGAACAATTCACCCCTCCACTTT.